These 26 T cell receptor beta chains were sequenced from one sample in a study of T-cell reconstitution after alpha-beta-depleted transplantation in children. Unique molecular identifiers were built into the TCRbeta library. TCRdb reprocessed the PCR reads with MiXCR, giving one entry per CDR3 protein. The profile shows 400,000 to 500,000 distinct CDR3 sequences, about 11% of them singletons. Sequenced here: PBMCs from the stem cell graft donor, sampled from the stem cell graft. These receptors came from a human donor who donated a stem cell graft to a child with acute myeloid leukemia.

The sample holds many counts of this clonotype. The chain has TRBV6-2 or TRBV6-3 and TRBJ2-5, with D tentatively TRBD1 (6 bases). The CDR3 spans 14 residues. In germline, CDR1 is MNHEY, CDR2 SVGEGT. V was trimmed by 2 bases and J by 4 bases, leaving 11 bases between them. CDR3 DNA sequence: TGTGCCAGCAGTTACCGGGACATACTAGAGACCCAGTACTTC. Its protein product is CASSYRDILETQYF.

This chain connects TRBV12-3 or TRBV12-4 to TRBJ1-1; tentatively, D is TRBD1 (5 bases). Trimming removed 6 bases from V and 7 bases from J, with 12 bases in between. The CDR3 length is 12 residues. CDR3 region: CASRPPGGEAFF. The CDR3 DNA reads TGTGCCAGCAGACCTCCGGGGGGTGAAGCTTTCTTT.

Many counts were recorded for this clonotype. The chain employs TRBV7-2 and TRBJ2-1; 7 nucleotides match TRBD2. Trimming took 5 bases from V and 5 from J; bases not matched to a gene: 15. Germline V lookup: CDR1 SGHTA, CDR2 FQGNSA. The CDR3 runs 17 residues. CDR3 DNA: TGTGCCAGCAGCATGCCCCCTGGGGGGAGGGTTGACAATGAGCAGTTCTTC. As protein: CASSMPPGGRVDNEQFF.

V and J are TRBV15 and TRBJ1-4; D is possibly TRBD1 (6 bases). Per germline, CDR1 LNHNV and CDR2 YYDKDF (reference sequence). Trimming pared 3 bases from V and 3 bases from J, leaving 17 bases between. CDR3 length equals 17 residues. The CDR3 loop is CATSSPMDSTANEKLFF. The CDR3 nucleotides are TGTGCCACCAGCAGCCCCATGGACAGTACGGCTAATGAAAAACTGTTTTTT.

The genes are TRBV7-9 and TRBJ2-1; 7 bases line up with TRBD1. CDR1 and CDR2 from the germline V gene are SEHNR and FQNEAQ (reference sequence). J gave up 8 bases and V 4 bases, and 11 bases lay outside the gene matches. CDR3 length equals 15 residues. The CDR3 reads CASSYYIPQGDEQFF. The CDR3 DNA follows: TGTGCCAGCAGCTATTACATCCCCCAGGGGGATGAGCAGTTCTTC.

This clonotype was observed a handful of times. The chain has TRBV25-1 and TRBJ1-4, with a tentative D call TRBD1 (5 bases). V was cut by 8 bases and J by 6 bases, with 13 bases left in between. The germline V gene encodes CDR1 MGHDK and CDR2 SYGVNS. The CDR3 spans 13 residues. The CDR3 DNA reads TGTGCCAGCTCAGGGAGGTCGCATGAAAAACTGTTTTTT. Translated, it gives CASSGRSHEKLFF.

This clonotype was picked up a small number of times. The V call is TRBV12-3 or TRBV12-4, the J call TRBJ2-2; D is possibly TRBD1 (5 bases). The CDR3 runs 13 residues. V lost 3 bases, J lost 8 bases, and 10 bases lay in between. DNA of the CDR3: TGTGCCAGCAGTTTTACAGGCCGGGGGGAGCTGTTTTTT. Amino acids: CASSFTGRGELFF.

This chain uses TRBV11-2 with TRBJ1-1, with 8 bases fitting TRBD1. From germline, CDR1 is SGHAT and CDR2 FQNNGV. J was trimmed by 4 bases and V by 2 bases; bases with no gene match: 6. The CDR3 covers 15 residues. Here the CDR3 reads CASSLLPGGGTEAFF. In DNA, the CDR3 is TGTGCCAGCAGCTTATTGCCAGGGGGCGGCACTGAAGCTTTCTTT.

The V and J genes are TRBV2 and TRBJ2-7, with no clear D. Between the trimmed V and J ends, which lost 3 bases and 6 bases, there was a span of 9 bases. Germline CDR1 and CDR2: SNHLY and FYNNEI. This CDR3 is built from 12 residues. The CDR3 here is CASSEWPSEQYV. The DNA of the CDR3 is TGTGCCAGCAGTGAGTGGCCCTCCGAGCAGTACGTC.

This clonotype has a handful of counts. The chain recombines TRBV20-1 with TRBJ2-1; TRBD2 might be the D (6 bases). The CDR3 has 14 amino acids. Trimming took off 1 base at V and 4 bases at J, with 11 bases between the two ends. CDR1 and CDR2 from the germline V gene are DFQATT and SNEGSKA (reference sequence). CDR3 sequence (DNA): TGCAGTGCTAGAGTGGGGGGAAAATACAATGAGCAGTTCTTC. It yields the protein CSARVGGKYNEQFF.

The chain links TRBV6-5 to TRBJ1-4, with D perhaps matching TRBD1 (5 bases). The CDR3 sequence is 14 residues long. The germline V and J ends were trimmed by 3 bases and 10 bases, with 15 bases remaining between them. Looked up from germline, CDR1 is MNHEY and CDR2 is SVGAGI. CDR3 coding DNA: TGTGCCAGCAGTTATCGGCCAGGGTTGGGAAAACTGTTTTTT. Translation: CASSYRPGLGKLFF.

V is TRBV6-1 and J is TRBJ2-7; 9 nucleotides agree with TRBD1. Germline V gene data show CDR1 as MNHNS and CDR2 as SASEGT. This CDR3 is built from 15 residues. In nucleotides, the CDR3 is TGTGCCAGCAGCAGGGACAGGGCTGATTCCTCCGAGCAGTACGTC. Translating it yields CASSRDRADSSEQYV.

This clonotype occurred many times. CDR3 sequence (DNA): TGCAGTGCTATGATGACCGGGACTAGCGGGAGAGGTACGCAGTATTTT. This gives the protein CSAMMTGTSGRGTQYF. The chain is built from TRBV20-1 and TRBJ2-3, with 14 bases that match TRBD2. The CDR3 consists of 16 residues. CDR1 is DFQATT and CDR2 is SNEGSKA in the germline V gene (reference sequence). V was clipped by 4 bases and J by 8 bases; unmatched bases: 11.

This clonotype occurred many times. The rearrangement links TRBV9 to TRBJ1-2; D is unresolved. In germline, CDR1 is SGDLS, CDR2 YYNGEE. CDR3 length: 12 amino acids. Deletions cut 6 bases from V and 4 bases from J, with 10 bases between. The CDR3 spells CASTRDAYGYTF. CDR3 DNA sequence: TGTGCCAGCACTCGAGACGCCTATGGCTACACCTTC. Looking up the rest from reference TRBV9 and TRBJ1-2 gives the full variable domain: DSGVTQTPKHLITATGQRVTLRCSPRSGDLSVYWYQQSLDQGLQFLIQYYNGEERAKGNILERFSAQQFPDLHSELNLSSLELGDSALYFCASTRDAYGYTFGSGTRLTVV.

The chain joins TRBV4-1 to TRBJ2-3; D possibly corresponds to TRBD1 (6 bases). The V gene's germline CDR1 is MGHRA and CDR2 YSYEKL. The CDR3 sequence is 15 residues long. Trimming pared 0 bases from V and 4 bases from J, leaving 11 bases between. CDR3 in DNA: TGCGCCAGCAGCCAAGAAGAGGGGGTGGCAGATACGCAGTATTTT. This gives the protein CASSQEEGVADTQYF.

This clonotype was detected a few times. The chain couples TRBV20-1 to TRBJ1-2; TRBD1 matches at 9 bases. Germline values: CDR1 DFQATT, CDR2 SNEGSKA (reference sequence). The V gene end was trimmed by 3 bases and the J gene end by 5 bases; junction bases not matched to a gene: 1. The CDR3 contains 12 residues. The DNA for the CDR3 is TGCAGTGCTAGGACAGGGGGGTATGGCTACACCTTC. Encoded protein: CSARTGGYGYTF.

This clonotype was picked up many times. V usage is TRBV10-3 and J usage is TRBJ2-1; 8 bases line up with TRBD1. J gave up 3 bases and V 11 bases, and 6 bases lay outside the gene matches. The CDR3 totals 13 residues. Germline V gives CDR1 ENHRY, CDR2 SYGVKD. The CDR3 DNA sequence: TGTGCCGCAGCCGGGACAGGCTACAATGAGCAGTTCTTC. Protein sequence: CAAAGTGYNEQFF.

At least ten counts were recorded for this clonotype. The chain employs TRBV28 and TRBJ2-7, with a possible D match to TRBD2 (6 bases). The V gene's germline CDR1 is MDHEN and CDR2 SYDVKM. V was trimmed by 6 bases and J by 12 bases, leaving 15 bases between them. This CDR3 contains 11 residues. The CDR3 reads CASSGSSVWYV. The CDR3, as DNA: TGTGCCAGCAGCGGGAGTTCAGTGTGGTACGTC.

Ten or more counts support this clonotype. The CDR3: CSGGQETQYF. CDR3 in DNA: TGCAGCGGGGGCCAAGAGACCCAGTACTTC. V gene TRBV29-1 combines with J gene TRBJ2-5, with D hard to call. This CDR3 contains 10 residues. The germline V gene encodes CDR1 SQVTM and CDR2 ANQGSEA. With 7 bases removed from V and 1 base from J, the gap between germline ends came to 4 bases.

V and J are TRBV5-8 and TRBJ1-1; no clear D. Trimming took off 4 bases at V and 0 bases at J, with 10 bases between the two ends. The CDR3 is 14 residues long. Per germline, CDR1 SGHTS and CDR2 YDEGEE. The CDR3 region is CASSPRHLNTEAFF. CDR3 in DNA: TGTGCCAGCAGCCCCCGCCATCTGAACACTGAAGCTTTCTTT. The full variable domain, completed using reference TRBV5-8 and TRBJ1-1, is EAGVTQSPTHLIKTRGQQATLRCSPISGHTSVYWYQQALGLGLQFLLWYDEGEERNRGNFPPRFSGRQFPNYSSELNVNALELEDSALYLCASSPRHLNTEAFFGQGTRLTVV.

This clonotype was seen more than once but under ten times. The V call is TRBV5-1, the J call TRBJ2-1; D assignment may be TRBD1 or TRBD2 (5 bases each). Germline V lookup: CDR1 SGHRS, CDR2 YFSETQ. There are 16 residues in the CDR3. The germline V and J ends were trimmed by 0 bases and 6 bases, with 16 bases remaining between them. In DNA, the CDR3 is TGCGCCAGCAGCTTGGCCCCTAGTGGGGGTCGCAATGAGCAGTTCTTC. This encodes CASSLAPSGGRNEQFF.

CDR3 protein: CASSPSEGVTEAFF. The CDR3 DNA reads TGTGCCAGCAGCCCGTCGGAGGGGGTCACTGAAGCTTTCTTT. V usage is TRBV12-3 or TRBV12-4 and J usage is TRBJ1-1; a possible D gene is TRBD1 (6 bases). V shed 6 bases and J shed 4 bases, with 15 bases lying between them. This CDR3 has 14 residues.

This clonotype showed up just a few times. The genes are TRBV12-3 or TRBV12-4 and TRBJ2-5; D tentatively fits TRBD1 or TRBD2 (6 bases each). Trimming cost V 2 bases and J 3 bases, with 13 bases left between them. This CDR3 spans 15 amino acids. CDR3 coding DNA: TGTGCCAGCAGTTTACTGGGGGGCGAGAAAGAGACCCAGTACTTC. It is translated as CASSLLGGEKETQYF.

The chain is built from TRBV10-3 and TRBJ2-1; tentative D call: TRBD1 (5 bases). The ends were cut back, 2 bases at V and 5 bases at J, with 13 bases in the middle. The CDR3 runs to 15 residues. Germline V lookup: CDR1 ENHRY, CDR2 SYGVKD. The CDR3 is CAISERGPLNNEQFF. DNA of the CDR3: TGTGCCATCAGTGAGAGGGGTCCACTGAACAATGAGCAGTTCTTC.

Many counts were recorded for this clonotype. The chain has TRBV25-1 and TRBJ2-3, with TRBD1 matching over 11 bases. Germline trimming cut 1 base from V and 5 bases from J; bases unmatched to any gene: 5. The germline V gene encodes CDR1 MGHDK and CDR2 SYGVNS. CDR3 length: 16 residues. The CDR3 region has the DNA TGTGCCAGCAGTGAATGGCGGGGACAGGGGGAAGATACGCAGTATTTT. Translated: CASSEWRGQGEDTQYF.

This clonotype was seen only a few times. This chain links TRBV5-5 with TRBJ1-2; no firm D call. The length of the CDR3 is 13 residues. Deletions cut 0 bases from V and 6 bases from J, with 9 bases between. Germline V gene sequence: CDR1 SGHKS, CDR2 YYEKEE (reference sequence). The CDR3 nucleotides are TGTGCCAGCAGCTTGGTATGGGAAGATGGCTACACCTTC. Protein sequence: CASSLVWEDGYTF.